What follows is one T cell receptor beta chain and its context. PCR primers comprised 60 Vbeta and 13 Jbeta primers. TCRdb's copy holds only in-frame clones and misses some; the assay was immunoSEQ multiplex PCR. Among 95,000 to 150,000 clones listed, less than 80% were seen once. This sample is part of a study of cytomegalovirus exposure and HLA in healthy donors. V lost 5 bases to trimming and J lost 6 bases; unmatched junction nucleotides: 8. Germline CDR1 reads SGHTA; CDR2 reads FQGNSA. The CDR3 consists of 15 residues. Sequenced: PBMCs. The chain combines TRBV7-2 with TRBJ2-3, with 10 bases identical to TRBD2. The receptor's source is a woman between 50 and 59 years old in good health and CMV-seronegative. DNA of the CDR3: TGTGCCAGCAGCCGGCGGCTAGCGGGAGCGGATACGCAGTATTTT. Residues: CASSRRLAGADTQYF.